Listed below are T cell receptor beta chains from one sample, sequenced in a study of human T cells and chemical hapten exposure. MiXCR was run by TCRdb on the RACE reads, yielding one entry per CDR3 protein. The sample has more than 80,000 distinct CDR3 sequences; 10% to 12% are singletons. This material consisted of whole blood, taken in connection with sensitization to the hapten diphenylcyclopropenone (DPC). Receptor source: a woman in her 50s with alopecia areata. Some clones in this sample may be carry-over from other donors' samples. Each CDR3 is given with its conserved first and last residue. A D gene is named only where the DNA matches it firmly. Clone sizes are given selectively: once, few, many, or a class where the clone is expanded.

clone_size: many
d_call: .
v_call: TRBV20-1
j_call: TRBJ2-7
cdr3_nt: TGCAGTGCTCAGACCGGGATTAGAGAGCAGTACTTC
cdr3_aa: CSAQTGIREQYF

clone_size: .
d_call: .
v_call: TRBV19
j_call: TRBJ1-5
cdr3_nt: TGTGCCAGTAGTACCACACGGGCAGGGCTACAGCCCCAGCATTTT
cdr3_aa: CASSTTRAGLQPQHF

clone_size: many
d_call: .
v_call: TRBV7-2
j_call: TRBJ2-1
cdr3_nt: TGTGCCAGCAGCTACCTAGCGGACAGGGTATATGAGCAGTTCTTC
cdr3_aa: CASSYLADRVYEQFF

clone_size: few
d_call: TRBD2
v_call: TRBV27
j_call: TRBJ2-1
cdr3_nt: TGTGCCAGCAGTCCCCCGAGCGGGAGGGGGTACAATGAGCAGTTCTTC
cdr3_aa: CASSPPSGRGYNEQFF

clone_size: few
d_call: .
v_call: TRBV12-3/TRBV12-4
j_call: TRBJ1-4
cdr3_nt: TGTGCCAGCAGGGATGCCAGGGAGAGTGAAAAACTGTTTTTT
cdr3_aa: CASRDARESEKLFF

clone_size: few
d_call: .
v_call: TRBV25-1
j_call: TRBJ1-4
cdr3_nt: TGTGCCAGCCCTAAGGGGCGGGGAGGGGGTATTGAAAAACTGTTTTTT
cdr3_aa: CASPKGRGGGIEKLFF

clone_size: many
d_call: .
v_call: TRBV7-6
j_call: TRBJ2-1
cdr3_nt: TGTGCCAGCAGCTCTTCCGGGACCCAAGCTGGTGAGCAGTTCTTC
cdr3_aa: CASSSSGTQAGEQFF

clone_size: many
d_call: .
v_call: TRBV6-5
j_call: TRBJ1-1
cdr3_nt: TGTGCCAGCAGTTACTCCGACACCCGGAACACTGAAGCTTTCTTT
cdr3_aa: CASSYSDTRNTEAFF

clone_size: few
d_call: .
v_call: TRBV6-5
j_call: TRBJ1-5
cdr3_nt: TGTGCCAGCAGTTACTCTCGGGTCCTCAATCAGCCCCAGCATTTT
cdr3_aa: CASSYSRVLNQPQHF

clone_size: many
d_call: .
v_call: TRBV3-1
j_call: TRBJ2-1
cdr3_nt: TGTGCCAGCAGTCCAGGCCCCTCCAGGGCGAATGAGCAGTTCTTC
cdr3_aa: CASSPGPSRANEQFF

clone_size: few
d_call: TRBD1
v_call: TRBV20-1
j_call: TRBJ1-6
cdr3_nt: TGCAGTGCCCTTAACAGGGGTTATTCACCCCTCCACTTT
cdr3_aa: CSALNRGYSPLHF

clone_size: .
d_call: .
v_call: TRBV7-2
j_call: TRBJ1-2
cdr3_nt: TGTGCCAGCATGCCGGGGCCGCAGAGGGGCTACACCTTC
cdr3_aa: CASMPGPQRGYTF

clone_size: many
d_call: .
v_call: TRBV18
j_call: TRBJ2-5
cdr3_nt: TGTGCCAGCTCACCACTAAGGGGCGAATATTCAGAGACCCAGTACTTC
cdr3_aa: CASSPLRGEYSETQYF

clone_size: few
d_call: .
v_call: TRBV19
j_call: TRBJ1-3
cdr3_nt: TGTGCCAGTAGTATAGACCAGAACTCTGGAAACACCATATATTTT
cdr3_aa: CASSIDQNSGNTIYF

clone_size: many
d_call: TRBD1
v_call: TRBV6-2/TRBV6-3
j_call: TRBJ2-2
cdr3_nt: TGTTTGAGCAGTCCAAACAGGGGCGGGGAGCTGTTTTTT
cdr3_aa: CLSSPNRGGELFF

clone_size: .
d_call: .
v_call: TRBV6-1
j_call: TRBJ1-1
cdr3_nt: TGTGCCAGCAGTGTACTGACAGGCGGCCTGAACACTGAAGCTTTCTTT
cdr3_aa: CASSVLTGGLNTEAFF

clone_size: .
d_call: TRBD1
v_call: TRBV30
j_call: TRBJ2-1
cdr3_nt: TGTGCCTGGAGTGTACTGGGGACAGGGATTTTTAATGAGCAGTTCTTC
cdr3_aa: CAWSVLGTGIFNEQFF

clone_size: few
d_call: TRBD1
v_call: TRBV7-2
j_call: TRBJ2-1
cdr3_nt: TGTGCCAGCAGCTTGGCTCTTAGGACAGGGGATGAGCAGTTCTTC
cdr3_aa: CASSLALRTGDEQFF

clone_size: .
d_call: TRBD1
v_call: TRBV7-2
j_call: TRBJ2-4
cdr3_nt: TGTGCCAGCAGCTTAGTGGGACAGGGGGGCATTCAGTACTTC
cdr3_aa: CASSLVGQGGIQYF

clone_size: .
d_call: .
v_call: TRBV28
j_call: TRBJ2-1
cdr3_nt: TGTGCCAGCAGTTCGGGTAACAATGAGCAGTTCTTC
cdr3_aa: CASSSGNNEQFF

clone_size: few
d_call: .
v_call: TRBV2
j_call: TRBJ1-4
cdr3_nt: TGTGCCAGCAGTGAAGGACAGTCCGGGAGTGAAAAACTGTTTTTT
cdr3_aa: CASSEGQSGSEKLFF

clone_size: many
d_call: .
v_call: TRBV5-1
j_call: TRBJ2-1
cdr3_nt: TGCGCCAGCAGCGTCTCCGGGACACTCAATGAGCAGTTCTTC
cdr3_aa: CASSVSGTLNEQFF

clone_size: few
d_call: TRBD1
v_call: TRBV28
j_call: TRBJ1-2
cdr3_nt: TGTGCCAGCAGTTATACAGGGGGTCGTCGAAACTATGGCTACACCTTC
cdr3_aa: CASSYTGGRRNYGYTF

clone_size: once
d_call: TRBD1
v_call: TRBV10-2
j_call: TRBJ2-7
cdr3_nt: TGCGCCAGCGGGACAGGCTTATACGAGCAGTACTTC
cdr3_aa: CASGTGLYEQYF

clone_size: many
d_call: TRBD2
v_call: TRBV29-1
j_call: TRBJ2-3
cdr3_nt: TGCAGCGCCCCGACTAGCGCCGGCACAGATACGCAGTATTTT
cdr3_aa: CSAPTSAGTDTQYF

clone_size: few
d_call: .
v_call: TRBV29-1
j_call: TRBJ1-2
cdr3_nt: TGCAGCGTTGAAGATAGGGGGAAAGCTAACTATGGCTACACCTTC
cdr3_aa: CSVEDRGKANYGYTF

clone_size: .
d_call: .
v_call: TRBV28
j_call: TRBJ1-1
cdr3_nt: TGTGCCAGCAGTTCCCCGATTGCTTTCTTT
cdr3_aa: CASSSPIAFF

clone_size: .
d_call: TRBD2
v_call: TRBV29-1
j_call: TRBJ2-5
cdr3_nt: TGCAGCGTTGAAGGGGCTAGCGGGAGAGGGACCCAGTACTTC
cdr3_aa: CSVEGASGRGTQYF

clone_size: few
d_call: TRBD1
v_call: TRBV10-3
j_call: TRBJ2-7
cdr3_nt: TGTGCCATCAGCCCCGGGACAGGGTCATACGAGCAGTACTTC
cdr3_aa: CAISPGTGSYEQYF

clone_size: .
d_call: TRBD1
v_call: TRBV20-1
j_call: TRBJ1-2
cdr3_nt: TGCAGTGCTCTCCGGACAGGGATCGGCTACACCTTC
cdr3_aa: CSALRTGIGYTF

clone_size: many
d_call: .
v_call: TRBV6-5
j_call: TRBJ2-3
cdr3_nt: TGTGCCAGCAGTTCCACGCATACGAGGAGCACAGATACGCAGTATTTT
cdr3_aa: CASSSTHTRSTDTQYF

clone_size: .
d_call: .
v_call: TRBV6-6
j_call: TRBJ2-7
cdr3_nt: TGTGCCAGCAGCAATTTAGCGGATTCGGGGGAGCAGTACTTC
cdr3_aa: CASSNLADSGEQYF

clone_size: many
d_call: TRBD2
v_call: TRBV11-2
j_call: TRBJ2-5
cdr3_nt: TGTGCCAGCAGCCCCGGACTAGCGGGAGAGACCCAGTACTTC
cdr3_aa: CASSPGLAGETQYF

clone_size: .
d_call: .
v_call: TRBV5-1
j_call: TRBJ2-1
cdr3_nt: TGCGCCAGCAGCTTTAAAAGGGCCGAGTACAATGAGCAGTTCTTC
cdr3_aa: CASSFKRAEYNEQFF

clone_size: many
d_call: TRBD1
v_call: TRBV11-2
j_call: TRBJ2-2
cdr3_nt: TGTGCCAGCTGGACAGGGGACTCGAACACCGGGGAGCTGTTTTTT
cdr3_aa: CASWTGDSNTGELFF

clone_size: .
d_call: .
v_call: TRBV12-3/TRBV12-4
j_call: TRBJ1-6
cdr3_nt: TGTGCCAGCAGTTTGGCCCTGGACCTCCACTTT
cdr3_aa: CASSLALDLHF

clone_size: .
d_call: TRBD2
v_call: TRBV2
j_call: TRBJ2-3
cdr3_nt: TGTGCCAGCACTTGGACTAGCGCCTTAGATACGCAGTATTTT
cdr3_aa: CASTWTSALDTQYF

clone_size: many
d_call: .
v_call: TRBV11-2
j_call: TRBJ1-5
cdr3_nt: TGTGCCAGCAGCCCCGCAATTCACCAGCCCCAGCATTTT
cdr3_aa: CASSPAIHQPQHF

clone_size: .
d_call: .
v_call: TRBV4-2
j_call: TRBJ2-3
cdr3_nt: TGTGCCAGCAGCCAAGATTTTAGCGCGGCCTTTACGCAGTATTTT
cdr3_aa: CASSQDFSAAFTQYF

clone_size: few
d_call: .
v_call: TRBV7-2
j_call: TRBJ1-2
cdr3_nt: TGTGCCAGCCGAGGCGGGCAGACGTACTATGGCTACACCTTC
cdr3_aa: CASRGGQTYYGYTF

clone_size: few
d_call: TRBD1
v_call: TRBV7-3
j_call: TRBJ2-1
cdr3_nt: TGTGCCAGCAGCCTTACCGCCCTAACAGGGGACAATGAGCAGTTCTTC
cdr3_aa: CASSLTALTGDNEQFF

clone_size: many
d_call: TRBD1
v_call: TRBV7-2
j_call: TRBJ1-6
cdr3_nt: TGTGCCAGCAGCTCTACGACAGGGGTTAATTCACCCCTCCACTTT
cdr3_aa: CASSSTTGVNSPLHF

clone_size: .
d_call: TRBD2
v_call: TRBV6-1
j_call: TRBJ2-5
cdr3_nt: TGTGCCAGCAGTGGAGGACTAGCGGACTATCAAGAGACCCAGTACTTC
cdr3_aa: CASSGGLADYQETQYF

clone_size: many
d_call: .
v_call: TRBV6-2/TRBV6-3
j_call: TRBJ1-5
cdr3_nt: TGTGCCAGCCTACCGGCAGGGTCAAGCAATCAGCCCCAGCATTTT
cdr3_aa: CASLPAGSSNQPQHF

clone_size: many
d_call: .
v_call: TRBV20-1
j_call: TRBJ2-4
cdr3_nt: TGCAGTGCCCAAGCTCAACGGGTCCTAGCCAAAAACATTCAGTACTTC
cdr3_aa: CSAQAQRVLAKNIQYF

clone_size: .
d_call: .
v_call: TRBV7-3
j_call: TRBJ2-2
cdr3_nt: TGTGCCAGCAGCTCTCTTGGGAGGAACACCGGGGAGCTGTTTTTT
cdr3_aa: CASSSLGRNTGELFF

clone_size: medium-sized
d_call: .
v_call: TRBV27
j_call: TRBJ2-1
cdr3_nt: TGTGCCAGCAGTTTATGGAGCGGAGACAATGAGCAGTTCTTC
cdr3_aa: CASSLWSGDNEQFF

clone_size: many
d_call: .
v_call: TRBV20-1
j_call: TRBJ1-2
cdr3_nt: TGCAGTGCAAGGGACGGCAACTATGGCTACACCTTC
cdr3_aa: CSARDGNYGYTF

clone_size: many
d_call: .
v_call: TRBV27
j_call: TRBJ1-1
cdr3_nt: TGTGCCAGCAGTTTGGTCGCCGGAGGGCTGGGTGGCACTGAAGCTTTCTTT
cdr3_aa: CASSLVAGGLGGTEAFF

clone_size: few
d_call: .
v_call: TRBV20-1
j_call: TRBJ1-1
cdr3_nt: TGCAGTGCTAGGAGTTCGCCGAACACTGAAGCTTTCTTT
cdr3_aa: CSARSSPNTEAFF

clone_size: many
d_call: TRBD1
v_call: TRBV5-1
j_call: TRBJ1-5
cdr3_nt: TGCGCCAGCAGCCTAACAGGGGGCGGCAATCAGCCCCAGCATTTT
cdr3_aa: CASSLTGGGNQPQHF

clone_size: few
d_call: TRBD2
v_call: TRBV7-2
j_call: TRBJ2-1
cdr3_nt: TGTGCCAGCAGCCCCCCGAGGACTAGCGGGAGGAGTGAGCAGTTCTTC
cdr3_aa: CASSPPRTSGRSEQFF

clone_size: few
d_call: TRBD1
v_call: TRBV10-3
j_call: TRBJ2-7
cdr3_nt: TGTGCCATCAGTGAGTCCGGGACAGGGAGCTCCTACGAGCAGTACTTC
cdr3_aa: CAISESGTGSSYEQYF

clone_size: .
d_call: TRBD1
v_call: TRBV27
j_call: TRBJ1-2
cdr3_nt: TGTGCCAGCAGTTCATGGGGGACAGGGTTGGACTACACCTTC
cdr3_aa: CASSSWGTGLDYTF

clone_size: few
d_call: .
v_call: TRBV11-3
j_call: TRBJ1-2
cdr3_nt: TGTGCCAGCAGCTTACAGGGCCGTTCCCATGGCTACACCTTC
cdr3_aa: CASSLQGRSHGYTF

clone_size: many
d_call: .
v_call: TRBV6-5
j_call: TRBJ2-7
cdr3_nt: TGTGCCAGCAGTTACGCATCTACACCCTCGGGCTACGAGCAGTACTTC
cdr3_aa: CASSYASTPSGYEQYF

clone_size: many
d_call: .
v_call: TRBV28
j_call: TRBJ2-1
cdr3_nt: TGTGCCAGCAGTCCGCCAGGGACCCTAAGCGAGCAGTTCTTC
cdr3_aa: CASSPPGTLSEQFF

clone_size: few
d_call: .
v_call: TRBV12-3/TRBV12-4
j_call: TRBJ1-3
cdr3_nt: TGTGCCAGCAGTTTAAGTGGAGGAAACACCATATATTTT
cdr3_aa: CASSLSGGNTIYF

clone_size: .
d_call: TRBD2
v_call: TRBV20-1
j_call: TRBJ2-1
cdr3_nt: TGCAGTGCTACATTGGGGACTAGCGGGAATGAGCAGTTCTTC
cdr3_aa: CSATLGTSGNEQFF

clone_size: .
d_call: .
v_call: TRBV24-1
j_call: TRBJ2-1
cdr3_nt: TGTGCCACCAGTGATTTTCGGGGGCCTGTTATTGAGCAGTTCTTC
cdr3_aa: CATSDFRGPVIEQFF